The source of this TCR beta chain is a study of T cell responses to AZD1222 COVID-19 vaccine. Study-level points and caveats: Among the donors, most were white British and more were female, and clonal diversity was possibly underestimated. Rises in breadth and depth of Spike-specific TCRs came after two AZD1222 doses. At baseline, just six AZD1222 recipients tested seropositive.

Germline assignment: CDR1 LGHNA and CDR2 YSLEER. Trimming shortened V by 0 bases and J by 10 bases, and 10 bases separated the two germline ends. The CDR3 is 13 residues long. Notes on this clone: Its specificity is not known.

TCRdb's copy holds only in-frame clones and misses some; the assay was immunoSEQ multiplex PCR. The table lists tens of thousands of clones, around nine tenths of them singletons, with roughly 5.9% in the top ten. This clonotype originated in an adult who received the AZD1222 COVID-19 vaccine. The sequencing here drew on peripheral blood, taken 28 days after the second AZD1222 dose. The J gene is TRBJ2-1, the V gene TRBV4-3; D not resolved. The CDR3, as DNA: TGCGCCAGCAGCCAAGATAGACAATGGGAGCAGTTCTTC. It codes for CASSQDRQWEQFF.